A selection of T cell receptor beta chains follows, all from one sample in a study of blood T cell repertoires in COVID-19. Clones were read by immunoSEQ multiplex PCR, and TCRdb kept only the in-frame ones, dropping some. The sample has some 97,000 clones; 65% to 90% are singletons. Sequencing used PBMCs or T cells enriched from blood (not recorded which). These receptors were collected from a woman between 45 and 65 years old who had recovered from COVID-19. The CDR3 runs from the conserved cysteine through the conserved F or W. The order of the fields is V gene, J gene, D gene, clone size, CDR3 protein, CDR3 DNA. The D gene is left open where the match is weak. Only some rows state a clone size, as once, few, many or a class for expanded clones.

V: TRBV5-4; J: TRBJ1-2; D: TRBD1; size: .; CDR3: CASSGSGGNYGYTF; DNA: TGTGCCAGCAGCGGATCAGGGGGAAACTATGGCTACACCTTC
V: TRBV27; J: TRBJ2-1; D: .; size: .; CDR3: CAAAPTVYNEQFF; DNA: TGTGCCGCCGCTCCGACAGTATACAATGAGCAGTTCTTC
V: TRBV27; J: TRBJ2-1; D: TRBD2; size: .; CDR3: CASRNSGGESHEQFF; DNA: TGTGCCAGCCGGAATAGCGGGGGGGAAAGTCATGAGCAGTTCTTC
V: TRBV5-4; J: TRBJ2-1; D: .; size: .; CDR3: CASSFGSGNTYNEQFF; DNA: TGTGCCAGCAGCTTCGGGAGCGGTAATACCTACAATGAGCAGTTCTTC
V: TRBV6-5; J: TRBJ2-7; D: TRBD2; size: .; CDR3: CASKYYRGEYEQYF; DNA: TGTGCCAGCAAGTACTATCGGGGGGAGTACGAGCAGTACTTC
V: TRBV9; J: TRBJ1-6; D: TRBD1; size: .; CDR3: CASSAGVTGDNSPLHF; DNA: TGTGCCAGCAGCGCAGGCGTGACAGGGGATAATTCACCCCTCCACTTT
V: TRBV29-1; J: TRBJ1-2; D: TRBD1; size: .; CDR3: CSVLGDRDYGYTF; DNA: TGCAGCGTCCTGGGGGACAGGGACTATGGCTACACCTTC
V: TRBV28; J: TRBJ2-3; D: .; size: .; CDR3: CASSFEDWKSTDTQYF; DNA: TGTGCCAGCAGTTTTGAAGACTGGAAGTCCACAGATACGCAGTATTTT
V: TRBV10-3; J: TRBJ2-1; D: .; size: .; CDR3: CAISVSGLREQFF; DNA: TGTGCCATCAGCGTGAGCGGGCTTCGGGAGCAGTTCTTC
V: TRBV10-3; J: TRBJ1-1; D: TRBD1; size: few; CDR3: CAISERDRGAEAFF; DNA: TGTGCCATCAGTGAGAGGGACAGGGGAGCTGAAGCTTTCTTT
V: TRBV12-3/TRBV12-4; J: TRBJ2-5; D: .; size: .; CDR3: CASSFGELETQYF; DNA: TGTGCCAGCAGTTTCGGAGAGTTAGAGACCCAGTACTTC
V: TRBV6-2/TRBV6-3; J: TRBJ2-1; D: TRBD2; size: .; CDR3: CASSLAGALNEQFF; DNA: TGTGCCAGCAGTCTAGCGGGAGCCCTCAATGAGCAGTTCTTC
V: TRBV28; J: TRBJ2-7; D: TRBD1; size: few; CDR3: CASSLTGEKYEQYF; DNA: TGTGCCAGCAGCTTGACAGGGGAAAAATACGAGCAGTACTTC
V: TRBV11-2; J: TRBJ2-5; D: TRBD2; size: .; CDR3: CASSLVPVPGGTQYF; DNA: TGTGCCAGCAGCTTAGTCCCTGTTCCGGGGGGTACCCAGTACTTC
V: TRBV28; J: TRBJ1-1; D: .; size: .; CDR3: CASSLGQDFSKGGFF; DNA: TGTGCCAGCAGTTTGGGACAAGACTTTTCAAAAGGGGGTTTCTTT
V: TRBV4-1; J: TRBJ1-5; D: .; size: .; CDR3: CASSQDPGVRQPQHF; DNA: TGCGCCAGCAGCCAAGACCCCGGGGTCCGGCAGCCCCAGCATTTT
V: TRBV18; J: TRBJ2-7; D: TRBD1; size: .; CDR3: CASSWYRGTSYEQYF; DNA: TGTGCCAGCTCATGGTACAGGGGGACCTCATACGAGCAGTACTTC
V: TRBV2; J: TRBJ1-1; D: TRBD1; size: .; CDR3: CASRGDSPNTEAFF; DNA: TGTGCCAGCAGGGGGGACAGCCCGAACACTGAAGCTTTCTTT
V: TRBV24-1; J: TRBJ2-3; D: .; size: .; CDR3: CATSGAGQYTDTQYF; DNA: TGTGCCACCAGTGGGGCGGGCCAATACACAGATACGCAGTATTTT
V: TRBV7-2; J: TRBJ2-1; D: .; size: .; CDR3: CASIRGATYYEQFF; DNA: TGTGCCAGCATCCGCGGGGCCACGTACTATGAGCAGTTCTTC
V: TRBV28; J: TRBJ1-1; D: TRBD1; size: .; CDR3: CASSLGTGGTEAFF; DNA: TGTGCCAGCAGTCTCGGGACAGGGGGCACTGAAGCTTTCTTT
V: TRBV5-1; J: TRBJ2-6; D: TRBD1; size: .; CDR3: CASSGGTGSPGANVLTF; DNA: TGCGCCAGCAGCGGAGGGACAGGGAGTCCTGGGGCCAACGTCCTGACTTTC